Presented here are 30 T cell receptor beta chains from one specimen sequenced in a study of CD8 T cells in Susac syndrome. Random hexamers primed reverse transcription of about 0.45 to 1 ug RNA. TCRdb itself ran the immunoSEQ multiplex PCR reads through MiXCR, one entry per CDR3 protein. The table shows about 150,000 distinct CDR3 sequences, with about 90% occurring only once. The sequenced sample consisted of CD4+ T cells from PBMCs. These receptors all come from a human donor in good health.

This clonotype was detected once. The V gene is TRBV6-1, the J gene TRBJ2-3; a weak D match, TRBD2 (5 bases). The CDR3 has 13 residues. Trimming took 8 bases from V and 2 from J, leaving 11 bases between them. Germline V CDR1 and CDR2: MNHNS, SASEGT. Here the CDR3 DNA reads TGTGCCAGCCAGCGGCTAGCCACAGATACGCAGTATTTT. It is translated as CASQRLATDTQYF.

This rearrangement joins TRBV20-1 to TRBJ1-3; D may be TRBD1 (6 bases). The germline gives CDR1 DFQATT, CDR2 SNEGSKA (reference sequence). V lost 3 bases, J lost 2 bases, and 14 bases lay in between. CDR3 length: 15 amino acids. CDR3 in DNA: TGCAGTGCTAGGGAACAACAGGGCGCTGGAAACACCATATATTTT. Its translation: CSAREQQGAGNTIYF.

Only one count was recorded for this clonotype. This chain joins TRBV6-2 or TRBV6-3 and TRBJ1-2; D not resolved. The V gene lost 5 bases and the J gene lost 8 bases, with 15 bases spanning the gap. There are 13 residues in the CDR3. The germline gives CDR1 MNHEY, CDR2 SVGEGT. This chain's CDR3 is CASSASASGGYTF. CDR3 bases: TGTGCCAGCAGTGCTTCCGCTTCGGGAGGCTACACCTTC.

The J gene is TRBJ1-2, the V gene TRBV7-9; 8 bases fit TRBD1. The CDR3 is made up of 15 amino acids. V was clipped by 5 bases and J by 0 bases; unmatched bases: 5. Germline CDR1 reads SEHNR; CDR2 reads FQNEAQ (reference sequence). The CDR3, as DNA: TGTGCCAGCAGCCTCGGGACAGGTTCTAACTATGGCTACACCTTC. It yields the protein CASSLGTGSNYGYTF.

The chain links TRBV10-1 to TRBJ2-3; no clear D. V lost 2 bases, J lost 4 bases, and 1 base lay in between. This CDR3 comprises 11 residues. CDR1 and CDR2 from the germline V gene are WNHNN and SYGVQD (reference sequence). The CDR3 sequence is CASSEADTQYF. The CDR3 DNA reads TGCGCCAGCAGTGAGGCAGATACGCAGTATTTT.

The chain combines TRBV5-1 with TRBJ2-1; D is possibly TRBD1 or TRBD2 (5 bases each). The CDR3 has 15 amino acids. The V and J ends lost 4 bases and 4 bases respectively, with 15 bases between them. Germline assignment: CDR1 SGHRS and CDR2 YFSETQ. This chain's CDR3 is CASSDDSGPYNEQFF. The CDR3, as DNA: TGCGCCAGCAGCGATGACAGCGGACCTTACAATGAGCAGTTCTTC.

CDR3 protein: CASSEGQGTYSPQHF. The CDR3 region has the DNA TGTGCCAGCAGTGAAGGACAGGGGACCTATTCGCCCCAGCATTTT. The chain has TRBV2 and TRBJ1-5, with TRBD1 matching 8 bases. Per the germline V gene, CDR1 is SNHLY and CDR2 is FYNNEI. CDR3 size: 15 residues. Trimming cost V 1 base and J 9 bases; bases outside gene matches: 8. The full variable domain, with the rest looked up from reference TRBV2 and TRBJ1-5, is EPEVTQTPSHQVTQMGQEVILRCVPISNHLYFYWYRQILGQKVEFLVSFYNNEISEKSEIFDDQFSVERPDGSNFTLKIRSTKLEDSAMYFCASSEGQGTYSPQHFGDGTRLSIL.

The chain combines TRBV12-3 or TRBV12-4 with TRBJ2-7, with TRBD2 matching over 9 bases. There are 15 residues in the CDR3. V was pared by 1 base and J by 3 bases, with 4 bases of the junction left unmatched. For the CDR3, the DNA is TGTGCCAGCAGTTTAGGGCTAGCGGGATTCTACGAGCAGTACTTC. Protein product: CASSLGLAGFYEQYF.

The rearrangement links TRBV19 to TRBJ1-1; D is undetermined. In germline, CDR1 is LNHDA, CDR2 SQIVND (reference sequence). The ends were cut back, 6 bases at V and 0 bases at J, with 8 bases in the middle. The length of the CDR3 is 13 residues. The CDR3, as DNA: TGTGCCAGTAGCGTCAGCATGAACACTGAAGCTTTCTTT. The encoded protein is CASSVSMNTEAFF.

This clonotype was observed once. The chain joins TRBV30 to TRBJ2-7, with D possibly matching TRBD1 (6 bases). The CDR3 spans 14 residues. Germline V gene data show CDR1 as GTSNPN and CDR2 as SVGIG (reference sequence). Trimming shortened V by 0 bases and J by 7 bases, and 16 bases separated the two germline ends. CDR3 sequence: CAWSVDSQGIEQYF. As DNA, the CDR3 is TGTGCCTGGAGTGTGGACAGCCAAGGTATAGAGCAGTACTTC.

The chain carries TRBV20-1 and TRBJ2-1, with 9 bases fitting TRBD2. V shed 6 bases, J shed 5 bases, and the junction held 8 bases outside the gene matches. The CDR3 consists of 14 residues. The germline CDR1 and CDR2 sequences are DFQATT and SNEGSKA (reference sequence). CDR3 loop: CSATGGRADNEQFF. The DNA of the CDR3 is TGCAGTGCAACGGGCGGGAGGGCAGACAATGAGCAGTTCTTC.

The chain joins TRBV7-2 to TRBJ2-3, with D unclear. The germline V gene encodes CDR1 SGHTA and CDR2 FQGNSA. This CDR3 has 14 residues. The V and J ends lost 1 base and 7 bases respectively, with 12 bases between them. CDR3 DNA sequence: TGTGCCAGCAGCTTAGGGTGGACCCGGAATACGCAGTATTTT. Translated, it gives CASSLGWTRNTQYF.

The rearrangement uses TRBV18 and TRBJ1-2; D might be TRBD1 (6 bases). Germline assignment: CDR1 KGHSH and CDR2 LQKENI. Deletions cut 0 bases from V and 11 bases from J, with 10 bases between. The CDR3 covers 12 residues. CDR3: CASSPPDRRYTF. The CDR3 DNA reads as TGTGCCAGCTCACCACCCGACAGGAGATACACCTTC.

The chain recombines TRBV5-1 with TRBJ2-7, with 8 positions matching TRBD1. There are 14 residues in the CDR3. The germline V gene has CDR1 SGHRS and CDR2 YFSETQ. Losses at the gene ends were 0 bases for V and 3 bases for J; bases not matched to a gene: 2. The CDR3 nucleotides are TGCGCCAGCAGCTTGGACAGGGGGGACTACGAGCAGTACTTC. It is translated as CASSLDRGDYEQYF.

The chain recombines TRBV2 with TRBJ2-2; D is uncertain. This CDR3 comprises 14 residues. The germline V and J ends were trimmed by 8 bases and 0 bases, with 10 bases remaining between them. Germline CDR1 and CDR2: SNHLY and FYNNEI. For the CDR3, the DNA is TGTGCCAGCCGTCCAGGTTCGAACACCGGGGAGCTGTTTTTT. Residues: CASRPGSNTGELFF. Together with reference TRBV2 and TRBJ2-2, the CDR3 gives the full variable domain: EPEVTQTPSHQVTQMGQEVILRCVPISNHLYFYWYRQILGQKVEFLVSFYNNEISEKSEIFDDQFSVERPDGSNFTLKIRSTKLEDSAMYFCASRPGSNTGELFFGEGSRLTVL.

This clonotype showed up just once. The rearrangement joins TRBV6-5 to TRBJ1-4; D not certain. The CDR3 loop spans 15 amino acids. Trimming cost V 6 bases and J 0 bases, with 11 bases left between them. Germline loops: CDR1 MNHEY, CDR2 SVGAGI. CDR3 sequence (DNA): TGTGCCAGCAGCCACACATTTCCAACTAATGAAAAACTGTTTTTT. Amino acid sequence: CASSHTFPTNEKLFF.

The rearrangement uses TRBV24-1 and TRBJ2-3, with D possibly called TRBD1 or TRBD2 (5 bases each). Germline V gene lookup returns CDR1 KGHDR and CDR2 SFDVKD. V shed 4 bases and J shed 0 bases, with 19 bases lying between them. The CDR3 totals 18 residues. The CDR3 spells CATSENNRGYSSTDTQYF. In nucleotides, the CDR3 is TGTGCCACCAGTGAGAACAACCGGGGCTACTCTAGCACAGATACGCAGTATTTT.

J is TRBJ2-7 and V is TRBV5-1; 10 bases align to TRBD1. The germline V gene encodes CDR1 SGHRS and CDR2 YFSETQ. Trimming at V came to 4 bases and at J to 2 bases, leaving 3 bases not matched to a gene. The CDR3 is made up of 14 amino acids. This CDR3 is CASSMDRGTYEQYF. The CDR3 DNA is TGCGCCAGCAGCATGGACAGGGGGACCTACGAGCAGTACTTC.

The chain is built from TRBV6-5 and TRBJ2-2; possibly TRBD1 or TRBD2 for D (6 bases each). With 0 bases removed from V and 5 bases from J, the gap between germline ends came to 22 bases. Germline lookup yields CDR1 MNHEY and CDR2 SVGAGI. The CDR3 extends over 19 amino acids. CDR3 protein: CASSYSRGVRSRRTGELFF. The CDR3 DNA is TGTGCCAGCAGTTACTCGAGGGGGGTGAGGTCGCGCAGGACCGGGGAGCTGTTTTTT.

The V call is TRBV9, the J call TRBJ2-2, with TRBD2 matching over 7 bases. The CDR3 extends over 14 amino acids. The germline V gene encodes CDR1 SGDLS and CDR2 YYNGEE. J was trimmed by 7 bases and V by 4 bases; bases with no gene match: 7. CDR3 in DNA: TGTGCCAGCAGCCCCAGCGGGACCTACGGGGAGCTGTTTTTT. As protein: CASSPSGTYGELFF. Full variable domain (rest looked up from reference TRBV9 and TRBJ2-2): DSGVTQTPKHLITATGQRVTLRCSPRSGDLSVYWYQQSLDQGLQFLIQYYNGEERAKGNILERFSAQQFPDLHSELNLSSLELGDSALYFCASSPSGTYGELFFGEGSRLTVL.

This chain connects TRBV5-1 to TRBJ2-1, with a possible D match to TRBD1 (6 bases). This CDR3 spans 15 amino acids. V shed 3 bases and J shed 7 bases, with 17 bases lying between them. Germline V gene sequence: CDR1 SGHRS, CDR2 YFSETQ. The CDR3 sequence: CASSWDIPLYNEQFF. In DNA, the CDR3 is TGCGCCAGCAGCTGGGACATCCCCCTCTATAATGAGCAGTTCTTC.

In its sample, this clonotype was seen a few times. The chain couples TRBV2 to TRBJ2-5; D remains ambiguous. The V and J ends lost 6 bases and 5 bases respectively, with 7 bases between them. CDR1 is SNHLY and CDR2 is FYNNEI in the germline V gene. The CDR3 has 11 residues. CDR3 nucleotides: TGTGCCAGCAGGGTGGGGGAGACCCAGTACTTC. Encoded protein: CASRVGETQYF.

This chain links TRBV7-9 with TRBJ2-1; 13 bases are a match to TRBD2. Germline V gene lookup returns CDR1 SEHNR and CDR2 FQNEAQ (reference sequence). Trimming took 4 bases from V and 6 from J; bases not matched to a gene: 6. The CDR3 is 16 residues long. The CDR3 DNA is TGTGCCAGCAGCTCTCCGGGACTAGCGGGGACCAATGAGCAGTTCTTC. It specifies CASSSPGLAGTNEQFF.

This rearrangement joins TRBV2 to TRBJ2-7; D perhaps matches TRBD1 (5 bases). The germline V and J ends were trimmed by 2 bases and 3 bases, with 8 bases remaining between them. The CDR3 totals 13 residues. The germline CDR1 and CDR2 sequences are SNHLY and FYNNEI. CDR3 in DNA: TGTGCCAGCAGTGAAATCCAGGGCTACGAGCAGTACTTC. This translates into CASSEIQGYEQYF.

The CDR3 sequence is CASSSRGNEQFF. The DNA of the CDR3 is TGTGCCAGCAGCTCTCGCGGGAATGAGCAGTTCTTC. The gene calls are TRBV7-3 and TRBJ2-1; tentatively, D is TRBD2 (5 bases). In germline, CDR1 is SGHTA, CDR2 FQGTGA. CDR3 length equals 12 residues. Trimming took 4 bases from V and 7 from J, leaving 8 bases between them.

The chain uses TRBV4-3 and TRBJ2-5; no clear D. The germline V gene encodes CDR1 LGHNA and CDR2 YSLEER. This CDR3 is built from 16 residues. Trimming removed 3 bases from V and 4 bases from J, with 18 bases in between. As DNA, the CDR3 is TGCGCCAGCAGCCAGAGAGCCAGGCGTGACGGAGAGACCCAGTACTTC. Encoded protein: CASSQRARRDGETQYF.

V gene TRBV6-5 combines with J gene TRBJ2-7; tentatively, D is TRBD1 or TRBD2 (5 bases each). V was clipped by 8 bases and J by 0 bases, with 11 bases between them. CDR1 MNHEY and CDR2 SVGAGI come from the germline V gene. CDR3 size: 13 residues. Here the CDR3 DNA reads TGTGCCAGCGGGACCCGAGTCTCCTACGAGCAGTACTTC. It is translated as CASGTRVSYEQYF.

The chain has TRBV7-2 and TRBJ2-7; D remains unclear. CDR1 SGHTA and CDR2 FQGNSA come from the germline V gene. V lost 5 bases, J lost 3 bases, and 8 bases lay in between. There are 12 residues in the CDR3. The CDR3 nucleotides read TGTGCCAGCAGCGAACAGCTCTACGAGCAGTACTTC. Translated, it gives CASSEQLYEQYF.

As to this clonotype: At one boundary the junction diverges from the germline segment, which might be a read error. The V gene is TRBV29-1, the J gene TRBJ2-4, with TRBD1 matching over 7 bases. This CDR3 comprises 11 residues. The germline V gene encodes CDR1 SQVTM and CDR2 ANQGSEA. DNA for the CDR3: TGCAGCGTTTCCGGGACAGTCGGCATTCACTTC. It is translated as CSVSGTVGIHF.

The CDR3 sequence is CAWSVVPNQPQHF. CDR3 nucleotides: TGTGCCTGGAGTGTAGTCCCGAATCAGCCCCAGCATTTT. This sequence joins TRBV30 and TRBJ1-5; D not resolved. The CDR3 runs to 13 residues. Deletions cut 0 bases from V and 4 bases from J, with 7 bases between. Germline V gives CDR1 GTSNPN, CDR2 SVGIG (reference sequence).